This is a list of T cell receptor beta chains from one sample in a study of Graves' ophthalmopathy and Graves' hyperthyroidism. TCRdb reprocessed the multiplex PCR reads with MiXCR, giving one entry per CDR3 protein. The table lists under 800,000 distinct CDR3 sequences, roughly 20% of them singletons, with about 6.6% in the top ten. Sequencing was done on a sample of peripheral blood. All receptors derive from a woman aged 18-29 years with stable Graves' hyperthyroidism. Some clones in this sample may be carry-over from other donors' samples. Each CDR3 is given with its conserved first and last residue. Each record gives: D gene, J gene, V gene, clone size, CDR3 DNA, CDR3 protein. The D gene is left open where the match is weak. Clone size is stated in some rows and not others, as once, few, many or a class when expanded.

D: -
J: TRBJ2-4
V: TRBV7-6
size: many
DNA: TGTGCCAGCAGCGAAGGGGGGGTGGGCATTCAGTACTTC
CDR3: CASSEGGVGIQYF

D: -
J: TRBJ2-7
V: TRBV20-1
size: -
DNA: TGCAGTGCCCCTAGCGAGTCCTACGAGCAGTACTTC
CDR3: CSAPSESYEQYF

D: -
J: TRBJ2-7
V: TRBV4-1
size: -
DNA: TGCGCCAGCAGCCAAGAGATGGCAGGCTACTCCTACGAGCAGTACTTC
CDR3: CASSQEMAGYSYEQYF

D: TRBD1
J: TRBJ2-5
V: TRBV20-1
size: many
DNA: TGCAGTGCTTCGGACAGGGGGGAGACCCAGTACTTC
CDR3: CSASDRGETQYF

D: -
J: TRBJ1-1
V: TRBV6-1
size: many
DNA: TGTGCCAGCAACCTTGACAGGAACACTGAAGCTTTCTTT
CDR3: CASNLDRNTEAFF

D: -
J: TRBJ1-1
V: TRBV7-3
size: few
DNA: TGTGCCAGCAGCTTAAGGGCGGGGGGCAGGACTGAAGCTTTCTTT
CDR3: CASSLRAGGRTEAFF

D: -
J: TRBJ1-2
V: TRBV30
size: many
DNA: TGTGCCTGGAGTAAGGGATCCTATGGCTACACCTTC
CDR3: CAWSKGSYGYTF

D: TRBD1
J: TRBJ2-5
V: TRBV7-2
size: -
DNA: TGTGCCAGCAGACCCGGGACAGGATGGGAGACCCAGTACTTC
CDR3: CASRPGTGWETQYF

D: TRBD1
J: TRBJ1-6
V: TRBV7-9
size: -
DNA: TGTGCCAGCAGCTCTCAAGGACAGGGGAACTCACCCCTCCACTTT
CDR3: CASSSQGQGNSPLHF

D: -
J: TRBJ1-2
V: TRBV6-1
size: -
DNA: TGTGCCAGCAGTGCGGCCGACAGCCCTGTTGATGGCTACACCTTC
CDR3: CASSAADSPVDGYTF

D: -
J: TRBJ1-2
V: TRBV24-1
size: -
DNA: TGTGCCACCAGTGATTTTGAAGCCGGAGGAGCCACGGGACTCCGGAAAGAAGGCTACACCTTC
CDR3: CATSDFEAGGATGLRKEGYTF

D: -
J: TRBJ1-1
V: TRBV20-1
size: many
DNA: TGCAGTGCTGCGTCGCGTGGCACTGAAGCTTTCTTT
CDR3: CSAASRGTEAFF

D: -
J: TRBJ2-4
V: TRBV6-5
size: -
DNA: TGTGCCAGCAGTTACACACAGGGGGGGCGAGCCAAAAACATTCAGTACTTC
CDR3: CASSYTQGGRAKNIQYF

D: TRBD2
J: TRBJ2-5
V: TRBV12-3/TRBV12-4
size: many
DNA: TGTGCCAGCAGTTTAGCTCCCGAGTGGGCTAGCGGGGGGCTGGAGACCCAGTACTTC
CDR3: CASSLAPEWASGGLETQYF

D: -
J: TRBJ2-4
V: TRBV6-5
size: -
DNA: TGTGCCAGCAGTTACGCAGTCGGTGCCAAAAACATTCAGTACTTC
CDR3: CASSYAVGAKNIQYF

D: -
J: TRBJ2-2
V: TRBV20-1
size: -
DNA: TGCAGTGCAAAGCTAGAGTGGGACGGGGAGCTGTTTTTT
CDR3: CSAKLEWDGELFF

D: -
J: TRBJ2-5
V: TRBV30
size: -
DNA: TGTGCCTGGAGTGTTGACGGGGGTTTCTCGGAGACCCAGTACTTC
CDR3: CAWSVDGGFSETQYF

D: -
J: TRBJ2-5
V: TRBV20-1
size: few
DNA: TGCAGTGCTAGAGATACGGCAGGAGAAGAGGGGGAGACCCAGTACTTC
CDR3: CSARDTAGEEGETQYF

D: TRBD1
J: TRBJ2-7
V: TRBV27
size: -
DNA: TGTGCCACCCGCGGGACAGGCACCTACGAGCAGTACTTC
CDR3: CATRGTGTYEQYF

D: -
J: TRBJ1-1
V: TRBV6-2/TRBV6-3
size: -
DNA: TGTGCCAGCAGAACATCGGCGGACACTGAAGCTTTCTTT
CDR3: CASRTSADTEAFF

D: TRBD2
J: TRBJ2-7
V: TRBV5-1
size: many
DNA: TGCGCCAGCAGTCCCGTCGGTAGCGGGGTAATTCTCTACGAGCAGTACTTC
CDR3: CASSPVGSGVILYEQYF

D: TRBD2
J: TRBJ2-5
V: TRBV28
size: many
DNA: TGTGCCAGCTCGGGGGGAGGGGTAGAGACCCAGTACTTC
CDR3: CASSGGGVETQYF

D: -
J: TRBJ2-7
V: TRBV6-1
size: many
DNA: TGTGCCAGCAGTGAAGAATACAAAGACTACGAGCAGTACTTC
CDR3: CASSEEYKDYEQYF

D: -
J: TRBJ1-5
V: TRBV6-2/TRBV6-3
size: -
DNA: TGTGCCAGCAGCTTCAGGGGCAGGAGCAATCAGCCCCAGCATTTT
CDR3: CASSFRGRSNQPQHF

D: -
J: TRBJ1-5
V: TRBV6-1
size: -
DNA: TGTGCCAGCAGACCTCCAGGGGCGGGCAATCAGCCCCAGCATTTT
CDR3: CASRPPGAGNQPQHF

D: -
J: TRBJ2-7
V: TRBV3-1
size: few
DNA: TGTGCCAGCAGCCAACCCGGACACTACGAGCAGTACTTC
CDR3: CASSQPGHYEQYF

D: -
J: TRBJ1-2
V: TRBV18
size: -
DNA: TGTGCCAGCTCCCGCCAGAGCCAGGGAGGCGCAGGCTACACCTTC
CDR3: CASSRQSQGGAGYTF

D: -
J: TRBJ1-5
V: TRBV6-1
size: many
DNA: TGTGCCAGCAGTGAGTGGGTATCTCAGCCCCAGCATTTT
CDR3: CASSEWVSQPQHF

D: -
J: TRBJ1-1
V: TRBV5-1
size: many
DNA: TGCGCCAGCAGCTTGACCGAGACAGTGAACACTGAAGCTTTCTTT
CDR3: CASSLTETVNTEAFF

D: -
J: TRBJ1-5
V: TRBV6-7
size: many
DNA: TGTGCCAGCAGTTCCCATTCTCAGCCCCAGCATTTT
CDR3: CASSSHSQPQHF

D: -
J: TRBJ1-5
V: TRBV20-1
size: many
DNA: TGCAGTGCAAGGGGAGGGCTTTCCTATCAGCCCCAGCATTTT
CDR3: CSARGGLSYQPQHF

D: -
J: TRBJ2-7
V: TRBV30
size: many
DNA: TGTGCCTGGAGTGTAGGGGATTACGAGCAGTACTTC
CDR3: CAWSVGDYEQYF

D: -
J: TRBJ1-3
V: TRBV20-1
size: -
DNA: TGCAGTCCTGTTACAGGAAACACCATATATTTT
CDR3: CSPVTGNTIYF

D: -
J: TRBJ2-7
V: TRBV10-1
size: -
DNA: TGCGCCAGCAGTGAGGGGGCCCGCGGCGAGCAGTACTTC
CDR3: CASSEGARGEQYF

D: TRBD1
J: TRBJ1-5
V: TRBV2
size: -
DNA: TGTGCCAGCAGTGCCCAGGGGGTTTCTAATAGCAATCAGCCCCAGCATTTT
CDR3: CASSAQGVSNSNQPQHF

D: -
J: TRBJ1-2
V: TRBV28
size: -
DNA: TGTGCCAGCAGTTTTTGGTTGTGGAGGAGGTATGGCTACACCTTC
CDR3: CASSFWLWRRYGYTF

D: -
J: TRBJ1-2
V: TRBV6-2/TRBV6-3
size: many
DNA: TGTGCCAGCACGAATGGGCCCACTAACTATGGCTACACCTTC
CDR3: CASTNGPTNYGYTF

D: TRBD2
J: TRBJ2-7
V: TRBV7-2
size: many
DNA: TGTGCCAGCACCGGGACTAGCGGACTTACCTACGAGCAGTACTTC
CDR3: CASTGTSGLTYEQYF

D: -
J: TRBJ1-6
V: TRBV7-2
size: -
DNA: TGTGCCAGCAGCTTAACGGGCAGGGCCGGTAATTCACCCCTCCACTTT
CDR3: CASSLTGRAGNSPLHF

D: -
J: TRBJ1-2
V: TRBV11-2
size: -
DNA: TGTGCCAGCAGCTTAGACCGTCCTGCTAACTATGGCTACACCTTC
CDR3: CASSLDRPANYGYTF

D: TRBD1
J: TRBJ2-7
V: TRBV11-2
size: -
DNA: TGTGCCAGCAGCCGACCGGGACAGCGACCCTACGAGCAGTACTTC
CDR3: CASSRPGQRPYEQYF

D: TRBD2
J: TRBJ2-5
V: TRBV12-3/TRBV12-4
size: few
DNA: TGTGCCAGCACCCTCCTCTCTTTGGGCGGGGGGAAGCAAGAGACCCAGTACTTC
CDR3: CASTLLSLGGGKQETQYF

D: -
J: TRBJ2-2
V: TRBV7-3
size: many
DNA: TGTGCCAGCAGCTTAAGAGGGGCCGGGAACACCGGGGAGCTGTTTTTT
CDR3: CASSLRGAGNTGELFF